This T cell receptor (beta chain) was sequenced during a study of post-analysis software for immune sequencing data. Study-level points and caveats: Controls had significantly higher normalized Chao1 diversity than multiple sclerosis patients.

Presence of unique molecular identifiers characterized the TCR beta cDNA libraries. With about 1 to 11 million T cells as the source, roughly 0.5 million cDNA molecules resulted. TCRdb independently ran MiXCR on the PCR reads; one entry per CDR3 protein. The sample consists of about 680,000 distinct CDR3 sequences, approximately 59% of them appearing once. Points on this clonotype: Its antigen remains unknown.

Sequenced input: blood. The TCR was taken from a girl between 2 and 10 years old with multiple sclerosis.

In nucleotides, the CDR3 is TGCGCCAGCAGCTTGGACGGAGCGGGAGTAGACGAGCAGTACTTC. Its translation: CASSLDGAGVDEQYF. The chain carries TRBV5-1 and TRBJ2-7, with TRBD2 matching 8 bases. CDR1 and CDR2 (germline): SGHRS, YFSETQ. The V gene end was trimmed by 0 bases and the J gene end by 5 bases; junction bases not matched to a gene: 7. CDR3 length: 15 residues.